Listed below are T cell receptor beta chains from one sample, sequenced in a study of blood T cell repertoires in COVID-19. Generated by immunoSEQ multiplex PCR, the TCRdb table keeps only in-frame clones and is missing some. The repertoire includes about 24,000 clones, roughly nine tenths of them detected once, and roughly a quarter sits in the top ten. The specimen sequenced was peripheral blood. The receptor source for this set is a man between 65 and 79 years old with COVID-19, enrolled during active disease. Both conserved end residues are part of each CDR3. The D gene is left open where the match is weak. Clone size, where shown, is once, few, many, or a class for clones that have expanded.

D: TRBD1; size: -; J: TRBJ2-7; V: TRBV5-1; DNA: TGCGCCAGCAGCCCAGGGGGGACAGGGGGCGAGCAGTACTTC; CDR3: CASSPGGTGGEQYF
D: TRBD1; size: -; J: TRBJ1-2; V: TRBV18; DNA: TGTGCCAGCTCACCCGGGACAGCCCGAAAGGACTATGGCTACACCTTC; CDR3: CASSPGTARKDYGYTF
D: -; size: -; J: TRBJ2-5; V: TRBV18; DNA: TGTGCCAGCTTTCGTACCAGGGAAGAGACCCAGTACTTC; CDR3: CASFRTREETQYF
D: TRBD1; size: -; J: TRBJ2-7; V: TRBV13; DNA: TGTGCCAGCAGCTTCCGATCCGGGACAGGGGGAACCTACGAGCAGTACTTC; CDR3: CASSFRSGTGGTYEQYF
D: TRBD2; size: -; J: TRBJ2-1; V: TRBV27; DNA: TGTGCCAGCAGTTTAGCGACTAGCGGGAGATTGTATGAGCAGTTCTTC; CDR3: CASSLATSGRLYEQFF
D: TRBD1; size: -; J: TRBJ1-3; V: TRBV6-5; DNA: TGTGCCAGCAGGCCCCCGGGACAGGGGGGGAACACCATATATTTT; CDR3: CASRPPGQGGNTIYF
D: TRBD1; size: few; J: TRBJ1-6; V: TRBV15; DNA: TGTGCCACCAGCAGAGACAAGGACAGGAGACCCCTCCACTTT; CDR3: CATSRDKDRRPLHF
D: TRBD1; size: -; J: TRBJ1-5; V: TRBV7-6; DNA: TGTGCCAGCAGCTTAGTGGCAGGGGGCTTTCAGCCCCAGCATTTT; CDR3: CASSLVAGGFQPQHF
D: -; size: -; J: TRBJ2-1; V: TRBV20-1; DNA: TGCAGTGCTAGGAGGAACAATGAGCAGTTCTTC; CDR3: CSARRNNEQFF
D: TRBD1; size: -; J: TRBJ2-4; V: TRBV18; DNA: TGTGCCAGCTCACCCAGACAGGGCCCCAAAAACATTCAGTACTTC; CDR3: CASSPRQGPKNIQYF
D: -; size: few; J: TRBJ1-6; V: TRBV5-5; DNA: TGTGCCAGCAGCTTCGGGGACTATAATTCACCCCTCCACTTT; CDR3: CASSFGDYNSPLHF
D: -; size: -; J: TRBJ2-2; V: TRBV6-4; DNA: TGTGCCAGCAGTGACTCGAGTTGGGGGGAGCTGTTTTTT; CDR3: CASSDSSWGELFF
D: -; size: -; J: TRBJ2-1; V: TRBV19; DNA: TGTGCCAGTATGAGATACAATGAGCAGTTCTTC; CDR3: CASMRYNEQFF
D: TRBD2; size: -; J: TRBJ2-5; V: TRBV29-1; DNA: TGCAGCGTTGTAGTCGGGGGGGAGACCCAGTACTTC; CDR3: CSVVVGGETQYF
D: -; size: -; J: TRBJ1-5; V: TRBV6-5; DNA: TGTGCCAGCAGTCCGGACAGACGGCAGCCCCAGCATTTT; CDR3: CASSPDRRQPQHF
D: TRBD1; size: -; J: TRBJ2-7; V: TRBV27; DNA: TGTGCCAGCAGTGACAGGGACCACGAGCAGTACTTC; CDR3: CASSDRDHEQYF
D: -; size: -; J: TRBJ1-6; V: TRBV2; DNA: TGTGCCAGCAGTGATTCGGCGGGGGCGGGGTATAATTCACCCCTCCACTTT; CDR3: CASSDSAGAGYNSPLHF
D: -; size: -; J: TRBJ1-2; V: TRBV6-6; DNA: TGTGCCAGCACCCCCCCTGAGGGCTACTATGGCTACACCTTC; CDR3: CASTPPEGYYGYTF
D: TRBD2; size: -; J: TRBJ2-7; V: TRBV19; DNA: TGTGCCAGTAGTGTCGCCGGGACTAGCTACGAGCAGTACTTC; CDR3: CASSVAGTSYEQYF
D: -; size: few; J: TRBJ2-7; V: TRBV6-2/TRBV6-3; DNA: TGTGCCAGCAGTTATTTGTTTCAGGGCTACGAGCAGTACTTC; CDR3: CASSYLFQGYEQYF
D: -; size: -; J: TRBJ2-1; V: TRBV19; DNA: TGTGCCAGTAGTCCTAGGACAGCCGTGGCCTACAATGAGCAGTTCTTC; CDR3: CASSPRTAVAYNEQFF
D: -; size: -; J: TRBJ1-3; V: TRBV18; DNA: TGTGCCAGCTCCGTACCCAGCTCTGGAAACACCATATATTTT; CDR3: CASSVPSSGNTIYF
D: -; size: -; J: TRBJ2-1; V: TRBV9; DNA: TGTGCCAGCAGCCATGGACAGTCCTACAATGAGCAGTTCTTC; CDR3: CASSHGQSYNEQFF
D: -; size: medium-sized; J: TRBJ2-7; V: TRBV19; DNA: TGTGCCAGTAGCCCCCAGGGCTTTATGAACGAGCAGTACTTC; CDR3: CASSPQGFMNEQYF
D: TRBD1; size: -; J: TRBJ1-5; V: TRBV6-5; DNA: TGTGCCAGCAGCTCAGACAGGGACGGCAATCAGCCCCAGCATTTT; CDR3: CASSSDRDGNQPQHF
D: -; size: -; J: TRBJ2-6; V: TRBV19; DNA: TGTGCCAGTAGCCCCTCGGCCAACGTCCTGACTTTC; CDR3: CASSPSANVLTF
D: -; size: -; J: TRBJ2-3; V: TRBV6-1; DNA: TGTGCCAGCAGTGATCTACCAGATACGCAGTATTTT; CDR3: CASSDLPDTQYF
D: -; size: -; J: TRBJ1-1; V: TRBV5-4; DNA: TGTGCCAGCAGCTTGTGGCACAGGAACACTGAAGCTTTCTTT; CDR3: CASSLWHRNTEAFF
D: TRBD1; size: -; J: TRBJ2-2; V: TRBV5-4; DNA: TGTGCCAGCAGCTATACAGGGGACACCGGGGAGCTGTTTTTT; CDR3: CASSYTGDTGELFF
D: TRBD2; size: -; J: TRBJ2-3; V: TRBV7-2; DNA: TGTGCCAGCAGCTTTTGGGCTAGCGGGGGGGAGGCAGATACGCAGTATTTT; CDR3: CASSFWASGGEADTQYF
D: TRBD1; size: once; J: TRBJ2-2; V: TRBV5-1; DNA: TGCGCCAGCAGCTTTCGGGGGACAGGGATTTTTACCGGGGAGCTGTTTTTT; CDR3: CASSFRGTGIFTGELFF
D: -; size: -; J: TRBJ1-5; V: TRBV10-1; DNA: TGCGCCAGCAGTGAGTCGCCCGGGCAGCCCCAGCATTTT; CDR3: CASSESPGQPQHF
D: -; size: -; J: TRBJ1-1; V: TRBV7-8; DNA: TGTGCCAGCAGCTTCGGTGGACTGACGTCTGAAGCTTTCTTT; CDR3: CASSFGGLTSEAFF
D: -; size: -; J: TRBJ2-2; V: TRBV11-2; DNA: TGTGCCAGCAGCTTACCAACCGGGGAGCTGTTTTTT; CDR3: CASSLPTGELFF
D: -; size: -; J: TRBJ2-3; V: TRBV6-2/TRBV6-3; DNA: TGTGCCAGCAGTTTCCCCTTCACAGATACGCAGTATTTT; CDR3: CASSFPFTDTQYF
D: TRBD1; size: -; J: TRBJ1-2; V: TRBV5-4; DNA: TGTGCCAGCAGCTTGGTTCCGGGACAGGCGAGCCATGGCTACACCTTC; CDR3: CASSLVPGQASHGYTF
D: -; size: -; J: TRBJ1-6; V: TRBV10-3; DNA: TGTGCCATCGGTTTTGGCCTTGCTTCACCCCTCCACTTT; CDR3: CAIGFGLASPLHF
D: -; size: -; J: TRBJ1-3; V: TRBV4-1; DNA: TGCGCCAGCAGCCAATACAGGGATCCTGGAAACACCATATATTTT; CDR3: CASSQYRDPGNTIYF
D: TRBD1; size: -; J: TRBJ1-1; V: TRBV30; DNA: TGTGCCTGGAGTGGAACCTACAGGGGACGGGAGTCACGGAACACTGAAGCTTTCTTT; CDR3: CAWSGTYRGRESRNTEAFF
D: -; size: -; J: TRBJ2-3; V: TRBV18; DNA: TGTGCCAGCTCACCAGCGGTCGGGGATACGCAGTATTTT; CDR3: CASSPAVGDTQYF
D: TRBD1; size: -; J: TRBJ1-3; V: TRBV6-1; DNA: TGTGCCAGCAGTGCACTCCTTTGGGACAGGGTCACGGCGGGAAACACCATATATTTT; CDR3: CASSALLWDRVTAGNTIYF
D: TRBD2; size: -; J: TRBJ2-2; V: TRBV15; DNA: TGTGCCACCCAGGGGAGAGAGCGGGAGTTCACCGGGGAGCTGTTTTTT; CDR3: CATQGREREFTGELFF
D: TRBD1; size: -; J: TRBJ2-7; V: TRBV18; DNA: TGTGCCAGCTCACCGACAGGGGCTAACGAGCAGTACTTC; CDR3: CASSPTGANEQYF
D: -; size: -; J: TRBJ2-7; V: TRBV2; DNA: TGTGCCAGCAGTGAAAGGGGTATCTCAAATTACGAGCAGTACTTC; CDR3: CASSERGISNYEQYF
D: TRBD1; size: -; J: TRBJ1-1; V: TRBV4-1; DNA: TGCGCCAGCAGCCAACAACCGGGACAGGGGATGAACACTGAAGCTTTCTTT; CDR3: CASSQQPGQGMNTEAFF
D: TRBD2; size: few; J: TRBJ2-7; V: TRBV10-2; DNA: TGCGCCAGCAGAGCGGGACTAGCGGTAGCCTACGAGCAGTACTTC; CDR3: CASRAGLAVAYEQYF
D: -; size: few; J: TRBJ2-5; V: TRBV24-1; DNA: TGTGCCACCAGTGACGGGGTCGGGGAGACCCAGTACTTC; CDR3: CATSDGVGETQYF
D: -; size: -; J: TRBJ2-7; V: TRBV12-2; DNA: TGTGCAAGTCGCTTTCCGGGACAGGGCTTGGAGCAGTACTTC; CDR3: CASRFPGQGLEQYF
D: TRBD1; size: -; J: TRBJ1-6; V: TRBV19; DNA: TGTGCCAGTAGTATAGGGGACAGCCCCTTATCCTTT; CDR3: CASSIGDSPLSF
D: -; size: -; J: TRBJ2-1; V: TRBV6-1; DNA: TGTGCCAGCAGTGAATTTGTTTGGGGGGACAATGAGCAGTTCTTC; CDR3: CASSEFVWGDNEQFF
D: -; size: -; J: TRBJ1-1; V: TRBV20-1; DNA: TGCAGTGTAGGGGTGAACACTGAAGCTTTCTTT; CDR3: CSVGVNTEAFF